This TCR beta chain was retrieved from a study of cytomegalovirus exposure and HLA in healthy donors (dated by TCRdb to 2016 to 2017). Looking at the study overall: According to an earlier analysis of around 600 of the donors, 150 million to 200 million T cells yielded over 90 million unique TCR beta sequences and about 280 Gb of sequence data. The study profiled the T cell repertoires of 666 subjects by immunosequencing and related them to cytomegalovirus serostatus. To predict cytomegalovirus infection status, the study brought together high-throughput TCR immunosequencing, statistical association of individual TCRs with disease status, and machine learning. An earlier analysis of more than 450 of the donors used high-throughput TCR beta sequencing to judge whether each TCR beta V gene segment behaved as functional or pseudogenic. To study patterns of TCR occurrence, a later analysis re-analyzed previously published TCR beta repertoires from 600 to 750 donors and added high-resolution HLA genotyping. Four or five DR-DQ haplotypes were handled as single units for association and clustering, since linkage in the cohort was strong. Every repertoire in the discovery cohort had been generated on one and the same sequencing platform. Donor age, sex, ethnicity and CMV serostatus were compiled alongside the repertoire data. The aim of the study was to test whether cataloging public T cell receptors could identify signatures of past pathogen exposure. A later genetic analysis used genome-wide SNP genotypes for about 55% of the 666 donors, treating that subset as a discovery cohort. A separate validation cohort of some 130 different subjects was used in addition to the roughly 670-subject first cohort. Both class I and class II loci were covered by HLA typing, at four-digit resolution. The number of typed donors differed by locus: about 620-640 for A, B, C, DRB1 and DQB1; some 500 for DQA1; 606 for DPA1; and 400 to 480 for DPB1. Among some 410 genotyped donors of the cohort, an average of about 240,000 unique TCR beta nucleotide sequences were sequenced per donor, roughly a sixth of them non-productive. Rather than drawing on any new phenotypic data, the later analysis identified candidate immune exposures from TCR beta sequences and the way those sequences occurred across donors. An early release that covered about 600 HLA-typed donors contained around 300 gigabases of sequencing data and tens of millions of unique TCR sequences. The genetic ancestry cluster associated with self-reported Caucasian donors included 81% of the roughly 400 genotyped donors.

The method was the immunoSEQ multiplex PCR assay. For the multiplex PCR, a mixture combining 60 forward primers for TCR Vbeta segments and 13 reverse primers for TCR Jbeta segments was used. The CDR3 region of rearranged TCR beta genes was amplified from genomic DNA with a multiplex PCR assay. The amplified TCR beta libraries were sequenced on the Illumina HiSeq System as 87-base-pair reads. Per the original workflow: A later analysis counted tens of millions of unique TCR beta chains across the 666 repertoires, and 9.5 million to 11 million of these chains were shared by at least two donors. Raw reads were error-corrected and collapsed into unique sequences with a nearest-neighbor algorithm that merged closely related sequences to remove PCR and sequencing errors. Alignment of CDR3 sequences to IMGT reference sequences was used to assign V, D and J gene segments. Each retained sequence needed at least a six-nucleotide match to both a V gene segment and a J gene segment. A rearrangement counted as productive if the CDR3 had no stop codons and remained in frame with V and J, and every other rearrangement counted as non-productive. Following IMGT convention, CDR3 was defined as the stretch from the second conserved V-encoded cysteine to the conserved J-encoded phenylalanine. In an earlier analysis of more than 550 of the donors, sequences lacking an unambiguous match to a single V gene segment were excluded. In an earlier analysis of a few hundred of the donors, V segments were called functional above 56.7% productive rearrangements and were called segregating when the between-donor standard deviation exceeded 5%. A statistical classification framework was developed to diagnose cytomegalovirus status using the catalog of TCR beta chain sequences. V and J gene assignment, in a later analysis, came from comparing TCR nucleotide sequences with IMGT/GENE-DB human TR gene sequences. A later analysis assigned CDR3 sequences and most-parsimonious VDJ recombination scenarios with the TCRdist pipeline. In a later analysis, each TCR beta chain was defined by its CDR3 amino acid sequence together with its V-gene family, and reads without a unique V-gene family were excluded. In a later analysis, approximately 640 highly shared, low-generation-probability nucleotide sequences were removed to address suspected cross-contamination and a sequencing artifact. In a later analysis, a clonal expansion index for each public chain was calculated from normalized within-repertoire ranks of inferred template counts. In a later analysis, generation probabilities were computed with a VDJ recombination model fitted to out-of-frame rearrangements, and the resulting probabilities were checked against IGoR. Hypergeometric tests were used in a later analysis to score TCR-TCR, TCR-HLA and TCR-CMV co-occurrence, with a repertoire-size bias correction applied to the TCR pairs. In a later analysis, false discovery rates were estimated by permuting HLA or CMV assignments 20 times. In a later analysis, co-occurring TCRs were grouped with DBSCAN, and TCRdist sequence similarity was added when clustering was performed within HLA-allele-positive subsets. Repertoires with fewer than 30,000 or more than 120,000 public chains were left out of co-occurrence clustering, as were five repertoires with anomalous nucleotide sharing. This is the immuneACCESS table as TCRdb keeps it, with only in-frame sequences that have V and J called. A part of the clones is gone; compared with another copy, unresolved V genes explain less than half, and the rest is unexplained. The V and J calls and the clone size are those of that table, but D and trimming were determined from the DNA. The sample table contains about 130,000 clones; only one count was recorded for around 77% of them. The ten top clones hold around 2% of the sample.

The cohort consisted of 670 or so healthy bone marrow donors. Cohort members were all nominally healthy when sampled, although unrecorded immune exposures were likely present. The donor was CMV seronegative and belonged to the group of 352 seronegative cohort members. Each donor provided a peripheral blood sample, and peripheral blood mononuclear cells were used for TCR beta sequencing. The Qiagen DNeasy Blood Extraction Kit was used to extract genomic DNA from the blood cell samples. Remarks on this clone: Its antigen remains unidentified. No qualities accompany the bases; no much larger clone lies one base away.

The paper as a whole reports these results and caveats: Most TCR sequences were seen in very few donors, while some public TCRs were found in many individuals. According to a later analysis, parvovirus B19, influenza, CMV and Epstein-Barr virus appeared linked to several top co-occurrence clusters. The study listed 164 TCR beta chains as associated with cytomegalovirus. Only TCR beta chains were sequenced in this cohort, and the absence of alpha or paired-chain data limited detectable features. The 87-base-pair reads could not distinguish some IMGT-functional V segments, including TRBV6-2 and TRBV6-3, so those segments were excluded. A few of the identified cytomegalovirus-associated TCR beta chains were confirmed in vitro to be specific for cytomegalovirus antigens. In a later analysis, most CMV-associated TCR beta chains were found to appear HLA-restricted, with HLA associations seemingly driven largely by CMV exposure. According to the authors, the approach could potentially be generalized to other disease states and immunological phenotypes. The classifier was reported to diagnose cytomegalovirus status with high specificity and sensitivity in both the original and validation cohorts. A cluster of highly shared sequence variants was judged likely to be a technical artifact of the sequencing pipeline. In an earlier analysis of some 540 of the donors, most TCR beta V segments appeared in productive rearrangements about 87% or about 30% of the time, broadly matching IMGT annotations. Linkage disequilibrium might explain the correlated functional status among segregating V segments, but an unknown experimental factor could not be excluded. Sequencing depth was assumed to be roughly uniform across donors in the presence/absence analyses, though that assumption may not hold. A later analysis found that TCR association rates varied across HLA loci, with DRB1 alleles showing the most associated TCRs and HLA-C alleles the fewest. When HLA alleles, especially DR and DQ, strongly co-occurred, TCR associations were difficult to assign to individual alleles. A later analysis found that HLA-associated TCR beta chains were more clonally expanded and had lower generation probabilities than equally common non-associated chains. Because some donors lacked HLA typing at each locus, the association tests relied only on the typed subset. In a later genetic analysis, fewer N-insertions in productive TCRs were reported among donors in an Asian-associated ancestry cluster than the roughly 700-donor mean. A further reported finding was that TCR beta sequences accurately predicted the HLA-A and HLA-B alleles for most subjects in the first cohort. A later analysis associated 15,000 or so TCR beta sequences with specific HLA alleles at a false discovery rate of 0.05. Because counts were too low, about 17 rarely observed V segments, including chromosome 9 orphons, were excluded from the earlier analysis of around 640 of the donors. For the cohort, immune exposure information was limited to CMV serostatus. In a later genetic analysis, a missense DCLRE1C variant was associated with V-gene and J-gene trimming of TCR beta chains, and the association was replicated in an independent cohort.

V loses 3 bases, J loses 3 bases, and the germline ends lie 8 bases apart. The CDR3, cysteine through phenylalanine, is 14 amino acids long. Only CDR3 DNA is held: 42 bases, read in frame from base 1. CDR1 and CDR2, per the germline V gene (reference sequence), are LNHDA and SQIVND. The TCR was taken from a man aged 25-45 years in good health and CMV-seronegative. The chain uses TRBV19 and TRBJ2-2; the D segment could be TRBD2, given 6 matching bases. Sequences were obtained from PBMCs. The CDR3 reads CASSISGDTGELFF. The nucleotide sequence reads TGTGCCAGTAGTATCTCGGGGGACACCGGGGAGCTGTTTTTT.